This TCR beta chain was obtained from a study of T cell repertoires in cytomegalovirus infection. Turning to the study itself: Matching HLA type and CMV infection were both indicated by public TCR beta signatures.

This clonotype has a count of ten or more. The CDR3 extends over 12 amino acids. Germline CDR1 is LGHNA and CDR2 is YNFKEQ. Trimming pared 0 bases from V and 9 bases from J, leaving 9 bases between. TCRdb used MiXCR to reprocess the reads, holding one entry per CDR3 protein. The sample contains under 300,000 distinct CDR3 sequences, more than 9% of which appear only once. This chain connects TRBV4-2 to TRBJ2-7; no clear D. The TCR comes from a human donor in good health (CMV status not recorded). Some clones in this sample may be carry-over from other donors' samples. The sequencing sample was made of PBMCs. This CDR3 is CASSQDRTTQYF. Here the CDR3 DNA reads TGTGCCAGCAGCCAAGATCGAACTACGCAGTACTTC.